The T cell receptor beta chain under discussion was sequenced for a study of STAT5B mutations in CD4+ large granular lymphocyte leukemia. Findings and limits, study-wide: Patient CD4-sorted repertoires stayed more clonal than healthy ones after leukemic-clone removal. Top patient clones used TRBV06 genes more often: 8/27 versus 2/35 in controls.

On this clone: Its antigen is unidentified.

There are 14 residues in the CDR3. Trimming stripped 3 bases from V and 5 bases from J, with 11 bases between. Germline V gene sequence: CDR1 LNHDA, CDR2 SQIVND (reference sequence). Original processing notes: Productive clonotypes were detectable down to 2.59 x 10-5 frequency. Assay used: immunoSEQ multiplex PCR; TCRdb lists only in-frame clones, some missing. Clone size and V and J calls were adopted from that table, with D and trimming inferred from the DNA. The table records about 35,000 clones, roughly two thirds of them present only once. Sequenced input: CD4+ T cells from blood buffy coats. The sequence was obtained from a human donor in good health. The chain joins TRBV19 to TRBJ2-1; D call uncertain. This CDR3 is CASSITQRDNEQFF. CDR3 coding DNA: TGTGCCAGTAGTATCACTCAGCGTGACAATGAGCAGTTCTTC.